This T cell receptor beta chain was obtained from a study of T cells in Graves' hyperthyroidism and ophthalmopathy. This clonotype showed up just a few times. Its target is unknown. The germline V and J ends were trimmed by 3 bases and 6 bases, with 12 bases remaining between them. CDR1 and CDR2 from the germline V gene are DFQATT and SNEGSKA (reference sequence). The CDR3 runs to 13 residues. Whole-study results and caveats: Clonotypes that were expanded in thyroid above 0.001 mostly appeared in blood too.

The source material, RNA transcripts, was used to amplify TCR beta CDR3 regions. First-round RT-PCR with HTBI primers amplified the TCR CDR3 region. TCRdb processed the multiplex PCR reads anew with MiXCR; each CDR3 protein has one entry. The repertoire holds a few hundred thousand distinct CDR3 sequences, with around 14% as singletons. Subjects aged 18 to 65 presented with newly diagnosed hyperthyroidism of less than 2 months' duration. This rearrangement joins TRBV20-1 to TRBJ2-1, with D unresolved. What was sequenced was blood. The TCR comes from a woman in her twenties or thirties with Graves' hyperthyroidism. CDR3: CSARAPLLNEQFF. The CDR3 DNA reads as TGCAGTGCTAGGGCACCACTTCTCAATGAGCAGTTCTTC.